This T cell receptor (beta chain) stems from a study of CD8+ T cells in alopecia areata. This CDR3 contains 15 residues. V lost 5 bases and J lost 7, with 15 bases in between. Looked up from germline, CDR1 is SNHLY and CDR2 is FYNNEI. This clone was seen once. The authors extracted RNA and reverse transcribed it into cDNA as the sequencing template. The protocol was immunoSEQ multiplex PCR, while the TCRdb copy is restricted to in-frame clones and leaves out a portion. The data contain about 290,000 clones, 58% of them singletons. Treatment given: oral pan-JAK inhibitor, 5-10 mg twice daily. Cell sorting was applied to PBMCs, and CD4+ and CD8+ T cells were collected.

This chain connects TRBV2 to TRBJ1-6; possibly TRBD1 for D (6 bases). The sample consisted of CD4+ T cells sorted from blood, taken at week 24, from a patient treated with tofacitinib. The sequence came from a human donor with alopecia areata. Here the CDR3 DNA reads TGTGCCAGCAGTTTAGGGGGTTTAGTCAATTCACCCCTCCACTTT. It translates to CASSLGGLVNSPLHF.